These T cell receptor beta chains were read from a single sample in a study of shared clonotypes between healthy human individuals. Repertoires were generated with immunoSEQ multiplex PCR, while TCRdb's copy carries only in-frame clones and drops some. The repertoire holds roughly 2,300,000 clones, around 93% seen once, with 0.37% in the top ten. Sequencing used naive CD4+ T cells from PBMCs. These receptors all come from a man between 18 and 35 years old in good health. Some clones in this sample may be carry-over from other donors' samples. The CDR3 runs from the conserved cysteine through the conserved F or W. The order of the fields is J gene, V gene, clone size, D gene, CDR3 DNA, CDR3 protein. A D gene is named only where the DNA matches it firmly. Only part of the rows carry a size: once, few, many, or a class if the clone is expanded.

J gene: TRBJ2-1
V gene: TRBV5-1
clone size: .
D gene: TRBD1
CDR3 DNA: TGCGCCAGCAGCAAAGAGGACAGGGACAATGAGCAGTTCTTC
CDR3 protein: CASSKEDRDNEQFF

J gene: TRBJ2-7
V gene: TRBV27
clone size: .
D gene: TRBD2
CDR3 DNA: TGTGCCAGCAGGAGACTAGCGGGAGTCTATCTGGGCGAGCAGTACTTC
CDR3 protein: CASRRLAGVYLGEQYF

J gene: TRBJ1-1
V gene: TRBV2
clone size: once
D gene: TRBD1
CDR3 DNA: TGTGCCAGCAGGATACAGGGGACGGACACTGAAGCTTTCTTT
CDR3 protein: CASRIQGTDTEAFF

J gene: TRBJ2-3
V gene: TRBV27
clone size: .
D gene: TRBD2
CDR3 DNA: TGTGCCAGCAGGCCCGCCGGGACTAGCGGGAGGCGGGGAGATACGCAGTATTTT
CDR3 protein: CASRPAGTSGRRGDTQYF

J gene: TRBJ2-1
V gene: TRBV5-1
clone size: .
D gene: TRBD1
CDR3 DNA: TGCGCCAGCAGCACGGGACAGGGCTACAATGAGCAGTTCTTC
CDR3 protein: CASSTGQGYNEQFF

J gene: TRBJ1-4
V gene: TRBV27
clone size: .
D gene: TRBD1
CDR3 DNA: TGTGCCAGCAGGGGAAGCGGGACAGGGGAGGAAAAACTGTTTTTT
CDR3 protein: CASRGSGTGEEKLFF

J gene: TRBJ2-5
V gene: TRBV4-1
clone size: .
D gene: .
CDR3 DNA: TGCGCCAGCAGCCAGACGACGGAGACCCAGTACTTC
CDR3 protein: CASSQTTETQYF

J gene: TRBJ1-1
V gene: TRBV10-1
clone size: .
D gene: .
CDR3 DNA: TGCGCCAGCAGTGAGTCCTTCAGGGGTGAAGCTTTCTTT
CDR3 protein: CASSESFRGEAFF

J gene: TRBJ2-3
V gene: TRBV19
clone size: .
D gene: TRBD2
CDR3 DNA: TGTGCCAGTAGCCTAGCGGTTAGCACAGATACGCAGTATTTT
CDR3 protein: CASSLAVSTDTQYF

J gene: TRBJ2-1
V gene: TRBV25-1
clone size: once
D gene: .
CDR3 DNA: TGTGCCAGCAGAATGGCTTCCTACAATGAGCAGTTCTTC
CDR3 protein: CASRMASYNEQFF

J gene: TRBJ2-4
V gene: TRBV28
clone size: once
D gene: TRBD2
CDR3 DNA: TGTGCCAGCAGTTCTCTCGACGGGGGGGTAAACATTCAGTACTTC
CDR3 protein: CASSSLDGGVNIQYF

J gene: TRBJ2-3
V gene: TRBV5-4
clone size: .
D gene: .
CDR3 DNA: TGTGCCAGCAGCTTCGAACAGGGTACAGATACGCAGTATTTT
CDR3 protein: CASSFEQGTDTQYF

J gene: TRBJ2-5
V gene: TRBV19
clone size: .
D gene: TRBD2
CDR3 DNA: TGTGCCAGTTCTAGACTAGCGGGAGGTGAGACCCAGTACTTC
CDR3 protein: CASSRLAGGETQYF

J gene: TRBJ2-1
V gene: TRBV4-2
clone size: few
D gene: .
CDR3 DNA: TGTGCCAGCAGCCAGCCAACTGAGCAGTTCTTC
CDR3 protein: CASSQPTEQFF

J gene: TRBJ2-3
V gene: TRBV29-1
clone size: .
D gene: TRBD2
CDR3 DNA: TGCAGCGTTCCACGTCGACTAGCGGGATATGCAGATACGCAGTATTTT
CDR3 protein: CSVPRRLAGYADTQYF

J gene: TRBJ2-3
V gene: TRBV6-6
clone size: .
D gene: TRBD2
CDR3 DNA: TGTGCCAGCAGACTAGCGGGAGAAACAGATACGCAGTATTTT
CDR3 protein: CASRLAGETDTQYF

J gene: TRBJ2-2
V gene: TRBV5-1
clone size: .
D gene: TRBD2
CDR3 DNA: TGCGCCAGCACCCCCCCGGGGGGGGACACCGGGGAGCTGTTTTTT
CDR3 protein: CASTPPGGDTGELFF

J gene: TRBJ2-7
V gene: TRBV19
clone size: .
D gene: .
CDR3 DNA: TGTGCCAGTAGTAACACAGGGACTACCTACGAGCAGTACTTC
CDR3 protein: CASSNTGTTYEQYF

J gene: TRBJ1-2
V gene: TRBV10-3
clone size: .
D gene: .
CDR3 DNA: TGTGCCGTCCGGGTTGAAGACTTTGGTGGCTACACCTTC
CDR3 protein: CAVRVEDFGGYTF

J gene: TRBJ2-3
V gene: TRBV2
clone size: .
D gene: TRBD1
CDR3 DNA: TGTGCCAGCAGTTGGGACAGGGGTTCAGATACGCAGTATTTT
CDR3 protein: CASSWDRGSDTQYF

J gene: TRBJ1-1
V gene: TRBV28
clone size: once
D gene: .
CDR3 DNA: TGTGCCAGCAGTCCCGGCCTTATAGTGACTGAAGCTTTCTTT
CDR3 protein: CASSPGLIVTEAFF

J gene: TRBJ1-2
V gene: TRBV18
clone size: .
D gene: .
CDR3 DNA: TGTGCCAGCTCACGTGGACGGGAGGAAGGCTACACCTTC
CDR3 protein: CASSRGREEGYTF

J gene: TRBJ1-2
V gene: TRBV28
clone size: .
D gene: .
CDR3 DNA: TGTGCCAGCAGTTTGAGGGCCCCCGGGTGGAGCTACACCTTC
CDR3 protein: CASSLRAPGWSYTF

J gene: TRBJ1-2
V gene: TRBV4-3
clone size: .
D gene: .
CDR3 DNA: TGCGCCAGCAGCACCCGGACGGGCTATGGCTACACCTTC
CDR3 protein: CASSTRTGYGYTF

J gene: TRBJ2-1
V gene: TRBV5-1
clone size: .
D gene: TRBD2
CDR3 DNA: TGCGCCAGCAGCGAGGGACTAGCGGGCTCCTCGGGGTTCTTC
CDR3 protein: CASSEGLAGSSGFF

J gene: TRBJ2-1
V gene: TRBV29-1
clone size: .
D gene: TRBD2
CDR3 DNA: TGCAGCGTTGAAGGAGGCGGGAGACCCCGTAATGAGCAGTTCTTC
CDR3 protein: CSVEGGGRPRNEQFF

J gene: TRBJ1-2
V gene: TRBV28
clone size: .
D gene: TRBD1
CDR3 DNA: TGTGCCAGCAGTCCGAGGGGGCGCGATAACTATGGCTACACCTTC
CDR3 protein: CASSPRGRDNYGYTF

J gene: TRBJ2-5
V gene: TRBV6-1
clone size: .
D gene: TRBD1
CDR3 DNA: TGTGCCGCCGACAGGGCGGTTAAAGAGACCCAGTACTTC
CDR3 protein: CAADRAVKETQYF

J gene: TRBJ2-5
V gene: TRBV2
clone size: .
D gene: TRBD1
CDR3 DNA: TGTGCCAGCAGTCCGCGGCGCGGAGACAGGGGCTTTGAGACCCAGTACTTC
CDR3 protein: CASSPRRGDRGFETQYF

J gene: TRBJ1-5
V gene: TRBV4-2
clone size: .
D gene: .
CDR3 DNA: TGTGCCAGCAGGTCGGGGGGTCAGCCCCAGCATTTT
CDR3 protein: CASRSGGQPQHF

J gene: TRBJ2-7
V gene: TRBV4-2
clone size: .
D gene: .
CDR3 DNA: TGTGCCAGCAGCCGATCCGGGGCAATCCACGAGCAGTACTTC
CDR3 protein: CASSRSGAIHEQYF

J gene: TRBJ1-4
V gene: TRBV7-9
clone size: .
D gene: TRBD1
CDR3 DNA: TGTGCCAGCGGCCCCGGGACAGCGAATGAAAAACTGTTTTTT
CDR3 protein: CASGPGTANEKLFF

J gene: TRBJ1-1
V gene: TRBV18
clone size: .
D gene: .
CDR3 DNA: TGTGCCAGCTCACCCCAGTGGGGGAGCATGAACACTGAAGCTTTCTTT
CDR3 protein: CASSPQWGSMNTEAFF

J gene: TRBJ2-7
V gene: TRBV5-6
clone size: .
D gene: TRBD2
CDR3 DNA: TGTGCCAGCAGCCGCGGGACTAGCGGGACCTACGAGCAGTACTTC
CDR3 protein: CASSRGTSGTYEQYF

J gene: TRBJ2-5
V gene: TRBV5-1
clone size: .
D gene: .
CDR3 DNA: TGCGCCAGCAGCTTGGGGGGGATTCTAGAGACCCAGTACTTC
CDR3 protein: CASSLGGILETQYF

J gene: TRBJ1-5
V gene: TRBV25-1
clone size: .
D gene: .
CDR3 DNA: TGTGCCAGCAGTGAACTGGGTAGCAATCAGCCCCAGCATTTT
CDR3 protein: CASSELGSNQPQHF

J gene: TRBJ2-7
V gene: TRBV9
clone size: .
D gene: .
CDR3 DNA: TGTGCCAGCAGCGTAGGCTTACTAACCTACGAGCAGTACTTC
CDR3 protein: CASSVGLLTYEQYF

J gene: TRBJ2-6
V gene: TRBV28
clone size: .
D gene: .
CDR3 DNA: TGTGCCAGCAGTTTCGGGGTGGGGGCCTCTGGGGCCAACGTCCTGACTTTC
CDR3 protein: CASSFGVGASGANVLTF

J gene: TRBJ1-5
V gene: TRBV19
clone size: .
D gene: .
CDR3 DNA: TGTGCCAGTATGTCTCGACAGAGCAATCAGCCCCAGCATTTT
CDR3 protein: CASMSRQSNQPQHF

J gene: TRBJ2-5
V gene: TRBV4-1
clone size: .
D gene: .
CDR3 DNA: TGCGCCAGCAGCCAAGACACCTCAGTTGGGACCCAGTACTTC
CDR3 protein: CASSQDTSVGTQYF